The 20 T cell receptor beta chains given below trace back to one sample, sequenced in a study of a mutant IDH1 vaccine in newly diagnosed glioma. Their antigens remain unidentified. The time point was: week 5, during vaccination. Doses comprised 300 ug of mutant IDH1 20-mer peptide each, plus topical imiquimod. Data came from immunoSEQ multiplex PCR; TCRdb stores just in-frame clones and leaves some out. In the table there are over 50,000 clones, around 81% of which are singletons. The sequencing used PBMCs, collected from a glioma patient whose treatment included an IDH1 peptide vaccine. These receptors were collected from a man aged 30-40 years with glioma.

V is TRBV18 and J is TRBJ1-6, with a possible D match to TRBD1 (6 bases). With 6 bases removed from V and 7 bases from J, the gap between germline ends came to 19 bases. The germline gives CDR1 KGHSH, CDR2 LQKENI. The CDR3 length is 16 residues. This CDR3 reads CASSSGQLELNSPLHF. The DNA for the CDR3 is TGTGCCAGCTCTTCCGGACAGCTGGAGTTAAATTCACCCCTCCACTTT.

The chain recombines TRBV7-9 with TRBJ2-2; TRBD2 agrees at 15 bases. Germline CDR1 is SEHNR and CDR2 is FQNEAQ (reference sequence). The CDR3 extends over 17 amino acids. The V and J ends lost 4 bases and 6 bases, in that order; junction bases with no gene match: 6. The CDR3 here is CASSSGLAGGRSGELFF. CDR3 bases: TGTGCCAGCAGCTCGGGACTAGCGGGGGGTCGGTCCGGGGAGCTGTTTTTT.

The CDR3: CASSLQMEDNQDNEQFF. The CDR3 DNA reads TGTGCCAGCAGCTTACAAATGGAGGACAACCAAGACAATGAGCAGTTCTTC. V and J are TRBV7-6 and TRBJ2-1; D may be TRBD1 or TRBD2 (5 bases each). The V gene's germline CDR1 is SGHVS and CDR2 FNYEAQ. Trimming shortened V by 2 bases and J by 5 bases, and 19 bases separated the two germline ends. This CDR3 comprises 17 residues.

CDR3 nucleotides: TGCGCCAGCAGCCTCACGTTTGGGGGAAACACTGAAGCTTTCTTT. Translation: CASSLTFGGNTEAFF. The chain uses TRBV5-1 and TRBJ1-1, with TRBD1 as a possible D gene (5 bases). With 4 bases removed from V and 2 bases from J, the gap between germline ends came to 15 bases. Germline V gene lookup returns CDR1 SGHRS and CDR2 YFSETQ. This CDR3 is 15 amino acids long.

In its sample, this clone was seen once. The chain is built from TRBV2 and TRBJ2-2, with TRBD1 identical over 9 bases. Germline CDR1 is SNHLY and CDR2 is FYNNEI. V trimming: 7 bases; J trimming: 2 bases; junction bases outside the gene matches: 11. The CDR3 is 17 amino acids. CDR3 amino acids: CASKGRGTGTNTGELFF. The CDR3 region has the DNA TGTGCCAGCAAAGGGAGGGGGACAGGGACCAACACCGGGGAGCTGTTTTTT.

The rearrangement joins TRBV5-1 to TRBJ1-2; D is ambiguous. The CDR3 runs 13 residues. V was clipped by 1 base and J by 5 bases, with 9 bases between them. The V gene's germline CDR1 is SGHRS and CDR2 YFSETQ. For the CDR3, the DNA is TGCGCCAGCAGCTTGATAGGATGGTATGGCTACACCTTC. Its protein product is CASSLIGWYGYTF.

This clone was observed a single time. The gene calls are TRBV15 and TRBJ2-5; the match to TRBD1 covers 11 bases. From germline, CDR1 is LNHNV and CDR2 YYDKDF (reference sequence). Trimming removed 5 bases from V and 5 bases from J; junction bases left unmatched: 10. The CDR3 is 16 residues long. CDR3 protein: CATSQTGQGVVETQYF. The CDR3 nucleotides read TGTGCCACCAGCCAAACGGGACAGGGGGTGGTGGAGACCCAGTACTTC.

The chain combines TRBV27 with TRBJ2-1, with D perhaps given as TRBD1 or TRBD2 (6 bases each). V was pared by 2 bases and J by 7 bases, with 9 bases between. The CDR3 length is 13 residues. Germline CDR1 is MNHEY and CDR2 is SMNVEV (reference sequence). The CDR3 nucleotides read TGTGCCAGCAGTTTAGGAGGGGGGAATGAGCAGTTCTTC. It encodes CASSLGGGNEQFF.

J is TRBJ1-1 and V is TRBV2; the D gene is possibly TRBD1 (6 bases). Trimming pared 5 bases from V and 0 bases from J, leaving 13 bases between. The CDR3 has 15 residues. The germline V gene encodes CDR1 SNHLY and CDR2 FYNNEI. CDR3 DNA sequence: TGTGCCAGCAGTCTCGGGGGCAGATTGAACACTGAAGCTTTCTTT. Translation: CASSLGGRLNTEAFF.

The DNA for the CDR3 is TGTGCCAGCAGGTATTCCCAAGTTGCCTACGAGCAGTACTTC. Amino acids: CASRYSQVAYEQYF. The rearrangement links TRBV6-5 to TRBJ2-7; D gene unclear. Germline CDR1 and CDR2: MNHEY and SVGAGI. V lost 6 bases and J lost 2, with 14 bases in between. The CDR3 loop spans 14 amino acids.

This clone was seen once. The chain joins TRBV29-1 to TRBJ1-2; TRBD1 might be the D (5 bases). Germline V gives CDR1 SQVTM, CDR2 ANQGSEA. The CDR3 loop spans 13 amino acids. The V end was cut by 7 bases, the J end by 7 bases, with 19 bases between. CDR3 amino acids: CSAGKDGGIGYTF. In DNA, the CDR3 is TGCAGCGCCGGGAAGGACGGGGGGATTGGCTACACCTTC.

V usage is TRBV6-1 and J usage is TRBJ2-7, with D tentatively TRBD1 (6 bases). V shed 1 base and J shed 3 bases, with 10 bases lying between them. The germline gives CDR1 MNHNS, CDR2 SASEGT. CDR3 length: 14 amino acids. CDR3 loop: CASSEVDSVYEQYF. CDR3 bases: TGTGCCAGCAGTGAAGTGGACAGCGTCTACGAGCAGTACTTC.

The chain joins TRBV2 to TRBJ2-1; tentative D call: TRBD2 (5 bases). This CDR3 spans 13 amino acids. The germline V gene encodes CDR1 SNHLY and CDR2 FYNNEI. V lost 4 bases, J lost 10 bases, and 14 bases lay in between. The CDR3 sequence: CASSGPRVYEQFF. Here the CDR3 DNA reads TGTGCCAGCAGTGGCCCGAGGGTTTACGAGCAGTTCTTC.

V gene TRBV5-8 combines with J gene TRBJ1-2; no clear D gene. V dropped 0 bases and J dropped 7 bases, with 13 bases sitting between them. Germline CDR1 reads SGHTS; CDR2 reads YDEGEE. The CDR3 consists of 14 residues. The DNA for the CDR3 is TGTGCCAGCAGCTTGGGCCCCTATCAGTTTGGCTACACCTTC. Translating it yields CASSLGPYQFGYTF.

CDR3: CASSYSGRVNTEAFF. CDR3 nucleotide sequence: TGTGCCAGCAGTTACTCGGGCAGAGTGAACACTGAAGCTTTCTTT. The chain has TRBV6-5 and TRBJ1-1; D is ambiguous. The germline V and J ends were trimmed by 0 bases and 0 bases, with 8 bases remaining between them. This CDR3 is built from 15 residues. CDR1 is MNHEY, CDR2 SVGAGI, per germline.

The V call is TRBV28, the J call TRBJ1-4, with D unresolved. The germline V and J ends were trimmed by 6 bases and 8 bases, with 16 bases remaining between them. CDR3 length: 14 residues. Germline CDR1 MDHEN, CDR2 SYDVKM. CDR3 in amino acids: CASRLREVNEKLFF. The CDR3 DNA is TGTGCCAGCAGGCTGAGGGAGGTAAACGAAAAACTGTTTTTT.

DNA for the CDR3: TGTGCCAGCAGCCCGGGGTTCTACAATGAGCAGTTCTTC. As protein: CASSPGFYNEQFF. V and J are TRBV27 and TRBJ2-1; possibly TRBD2 for D (5 bases). The germline V gene encodes CDR1 MNHEY and CDR2 SMNVEV (reference sequence). V lost 6 bases and J lost 3, with 9 bases in between. The CDR3 has 13 amino acids.

This clone was detected a few times. The V call is TRBV5-6, the J call TRBJ1-1; D ambiguous. Germline CDR1 is SGHDT and CDR2 is YYEEEE. The length of the CDR3 is 15 residues. V was trimmed by 2 bases and J by 1 base, leaving 12 bases between them. The CDR3 DNA is TGTGCCAGCAGCTTACTCCGGGATCCGAACACTGAAGCTTTCTTT. Translation: CASSLLRDPNTEAFF. The full variable domain, with the rest looked up from reference TRBV5-6 and TRBJ1-1, is DAGVTQSPTHLIKTRGQQVTLRCSPKSGHDTVSWYQQALGQGPQFIFQYYEEEERQRGNFPDRFSGHQFPNYSSELNVNALLLGDSALYLCASSLLRDPNTEAFFGQGTRLTVV.

The J gene is TRBJ1-4, the V gene TRBV6-1; D call uncertain. Trimming left V 7 bases short and J 8 bases short, with 20 bases between. The CDR3 is made up of 15 amino acids. Germline loops: CDR1 MNHNS, CDR2 SASEGT. DNA for the CDR3: TGTGCCAGCAACGACCCCCGTTGGGTCGGCGAAAAACTGTTTTTT. This translates into CASNDPRWVGEKLFF.

The rearrangement joins TRBV7-2 to TRBJ2-5; D gene ambiguous. This CDR3 has 14 residues. Germline V gene lookup returns CDR1 SGHTA and CDR2 FQGNSA. Trimming cost V 1 base and J 1 base, with 7 bases left between them. CDR3 DNA: TGTGCCAGCAGCTTAGGACGAGTCCAAGAGACCCAGTACTTC. Its translation: CASSLGRVQETQYF.